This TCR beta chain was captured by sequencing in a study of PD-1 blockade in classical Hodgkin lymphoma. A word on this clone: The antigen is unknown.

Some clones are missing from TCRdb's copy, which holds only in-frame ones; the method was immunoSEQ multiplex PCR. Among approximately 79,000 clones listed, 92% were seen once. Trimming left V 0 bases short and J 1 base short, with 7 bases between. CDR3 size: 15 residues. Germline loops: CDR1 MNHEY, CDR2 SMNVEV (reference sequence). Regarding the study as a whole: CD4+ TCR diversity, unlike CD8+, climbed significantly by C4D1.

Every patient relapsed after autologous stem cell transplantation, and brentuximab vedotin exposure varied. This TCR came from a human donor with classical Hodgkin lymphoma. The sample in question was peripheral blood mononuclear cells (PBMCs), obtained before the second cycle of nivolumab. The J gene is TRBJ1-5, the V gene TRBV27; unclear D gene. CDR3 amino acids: CASSLSWVSNQPQHF. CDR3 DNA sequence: TGTGCCAGCAGTTTATCGTGGGTAAGCAATCAGCCCCAGCATTTT.